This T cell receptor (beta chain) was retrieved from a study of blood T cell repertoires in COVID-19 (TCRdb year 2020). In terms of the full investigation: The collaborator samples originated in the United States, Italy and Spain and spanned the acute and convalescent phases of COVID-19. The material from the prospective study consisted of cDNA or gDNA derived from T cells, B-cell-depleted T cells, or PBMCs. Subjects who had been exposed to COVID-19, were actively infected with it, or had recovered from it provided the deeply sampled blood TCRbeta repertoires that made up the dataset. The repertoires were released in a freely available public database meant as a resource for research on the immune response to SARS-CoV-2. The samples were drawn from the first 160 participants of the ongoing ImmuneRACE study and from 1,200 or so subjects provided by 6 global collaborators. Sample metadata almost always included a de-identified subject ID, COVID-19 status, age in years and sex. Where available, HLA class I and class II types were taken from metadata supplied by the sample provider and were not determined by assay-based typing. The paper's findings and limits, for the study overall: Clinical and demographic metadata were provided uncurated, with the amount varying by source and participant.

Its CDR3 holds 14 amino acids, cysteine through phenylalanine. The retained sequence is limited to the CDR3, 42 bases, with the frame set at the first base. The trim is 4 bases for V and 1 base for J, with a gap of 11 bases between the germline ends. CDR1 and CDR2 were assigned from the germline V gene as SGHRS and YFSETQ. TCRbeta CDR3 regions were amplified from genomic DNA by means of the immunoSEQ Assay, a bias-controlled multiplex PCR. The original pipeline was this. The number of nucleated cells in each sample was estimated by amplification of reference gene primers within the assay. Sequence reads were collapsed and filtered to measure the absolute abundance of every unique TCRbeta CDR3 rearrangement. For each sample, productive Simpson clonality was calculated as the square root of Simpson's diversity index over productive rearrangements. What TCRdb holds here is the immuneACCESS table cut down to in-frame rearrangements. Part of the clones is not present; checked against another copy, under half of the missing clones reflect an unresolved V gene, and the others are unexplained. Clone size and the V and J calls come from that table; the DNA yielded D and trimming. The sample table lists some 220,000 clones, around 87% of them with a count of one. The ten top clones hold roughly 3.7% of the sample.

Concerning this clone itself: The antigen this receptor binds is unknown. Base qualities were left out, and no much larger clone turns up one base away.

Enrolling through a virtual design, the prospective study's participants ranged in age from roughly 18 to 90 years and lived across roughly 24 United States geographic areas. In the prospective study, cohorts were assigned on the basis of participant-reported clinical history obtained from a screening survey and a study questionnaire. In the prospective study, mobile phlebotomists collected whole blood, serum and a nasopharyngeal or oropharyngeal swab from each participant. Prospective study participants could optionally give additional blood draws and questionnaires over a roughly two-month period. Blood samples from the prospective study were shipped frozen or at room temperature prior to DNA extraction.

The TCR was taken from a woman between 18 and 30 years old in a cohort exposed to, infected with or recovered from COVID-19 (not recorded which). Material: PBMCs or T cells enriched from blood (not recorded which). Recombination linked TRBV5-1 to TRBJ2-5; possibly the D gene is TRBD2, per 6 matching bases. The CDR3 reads CASSPGTPQETQYF. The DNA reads TGCGCCAGCAGCCCCGGGACTCCCCAAGAGACCCAGTACTTC.